This TCR beta chain is from a study of blood T cell repertoires in COVID-19. The CDR3 has 18 amino acids. Trimming stripped 3 bases from V and 1 base from J, with 18 bases between. Germline CDR1 and CDR2: KGHSH and LQKENI. The assay was immunoSEQ multiplex PCR, and TCRdb's table has in-frame clones only and misses some. The sample holds more than 200,000 clones, more than 65% seen once. Sequencing was carried out using peripheral blood. The receptor was derived from a woman in her forties who had recovered from COVID-19. The chain couples TRBV18 to TRBJ1-4, with D possibly matching TRBD1 (6 bases). The CDR3 sequence: CASSPRGPNTGTNEKLFF. CDR3 nucleotide sequence: TGTGCCAGCTCACCCAGGGGCCCTAATACGGGAACTAATGAAAAACTGTTTTTT.